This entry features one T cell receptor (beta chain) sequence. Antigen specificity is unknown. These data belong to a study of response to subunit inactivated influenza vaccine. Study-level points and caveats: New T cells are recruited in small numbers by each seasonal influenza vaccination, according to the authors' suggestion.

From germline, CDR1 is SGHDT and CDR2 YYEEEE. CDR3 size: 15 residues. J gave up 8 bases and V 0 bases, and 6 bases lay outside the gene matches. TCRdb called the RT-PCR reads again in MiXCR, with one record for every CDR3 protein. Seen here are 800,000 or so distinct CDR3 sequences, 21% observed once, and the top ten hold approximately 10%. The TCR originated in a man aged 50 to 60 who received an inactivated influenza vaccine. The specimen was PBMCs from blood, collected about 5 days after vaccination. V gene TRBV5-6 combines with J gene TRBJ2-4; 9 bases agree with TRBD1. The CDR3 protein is CASSLAGTGKDIQYF. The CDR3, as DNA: TGTGCCAGCAGCTTGGCCGGGACAGGGAAGGACATTCAGTACTTC.